This T cell receptor (beta chain) was documented in a study of cytomegalovirus exposure and HLA in healthy donors. Study in general: The roughly 130 validation repertoires, a later analysis reported, used the same platform as the 666 repertoires from the first cohort.

Study outcomes and limitations: Cytomegalovirus-associated status was assigned to about 150 TCR beta chains. Three of the chains that were CMV-associated were confirmed in vitro to be specific for CMV antigens. Cytomegalovirus status was reportedly diagnosed by the classifier with high sensitivity and specificity.

Trimming shortened V by 3 bases and J by 1 base, and 26 bases separated the two germline ends. Germline CDR1 reads SGHRS; CDR2 reads YFSETQ. The CDR3 length is 19 residues. The method was immunoSEQ multiplex PCR; TCRdb's version includes in-frame clones alone and lacks a portion of them. The table records 250,000 to 400,000 clones, roughly 90% of them present only once. Remarks on this clone: Its antigen is not identified.

The clonotype comes from a woman aged 25-40 years in good health and CMV-seropositive. Sequencing used PBMCs. This sequence joins TRBV5-1 and TRBJ2-7; possible D gene TRBD2, 7 bases. The CDR3, as DNA: TGCGCCAGCAGCTCGTCTTCGGACAGAGCCAGCGGGGTATCCTACGAGCAGTACTTC. It specifies CASSSSSDRASGVSYEQYF. Looking up the rest from reference TRBV5-1 and TRBJ2-7 gives the full variable domain: KAGVTQTPRYLIKTRGQQVTLSCSPISGHRSVSWYQQTPGQGLQFLFEYFSETQRNKGNFPGRFSGRQFSNSRSEMNVSTLELGDSALYLCASSSSSDRASGVSYEQYFGPGTRLTVT.